This T cell receptor (beta chain) appears in the sequencing data of a study of Ad26.COV2.S vaccination and SARS-CoV-2 variants. As for the study in general: The donor belonged to the COV1001 Ad26.COV2.S trial arm.

Documented treatment: 15 to 20 received Ad26.COV2.S at low or high dose, single or two shots; about five received placebo; per-sample allocation not given. Collection of samples fell on day 63 after the first vaccine or placebo injection. Recruitment in Boston yielded a donor of adult age, 18-55 years. The CDR3 extends over 13 amino acids. The ends were cut back, 2 bases at V and 3 bases at J, with 8 bases in the middle. CDR1 is LGHNA and CDR2 is YSLEER in the germline V gene. Assay used: immunoSEQ multiplex PCR; TCRdb lists only in-frame clones, some missing. The sample comprises approximately 300,000 clones, approximately 86% of which are singletons, and roughly 2.1% rests with the top ten.

Material: peripheral blood, obtained in a trial of Ad26.COV2.S vaccine versus placebo. The chain is built from TRBV4-3 and TRBJ2-7, with a weak D call TRBD1 (6 bases). This TCR derives from a person aged 18-60 years who received the Ad26.COV2.S COVID-19 vaccine or a placebo. CDR3 region: CASSQQTGYEQYF. CDR3 bases: TGCGCCAGCAGCCAACAGACAGGCTACGAGCAGTACTTC.